The clone carrying this TCR beta chain has just one count. Its antigen is currently unknown. The sample comes from a study of T cell responses to AZD1222 COVID-19 vaccine. Findings and caveats of the study: Increases in Spike-specific TCR breadth and depth were seen after two AZD1222 doses.

The repertoire was sequenced with immunoSEQ multiplex PCR; TCRdb's copy has only in-frame clones and lacks some. This sample has under 300,000 clones, with approximately 93% found just once. Germline CDR1 and CDR2: LNHDA and SQIVND (reference sequence). The CDR3 is made up of 15 amino acids. Trimming took off 1 base at V and 4 bases at J, with 12 bases between the two ends. The receptor was derived from an adult in good health. The V gene is TRBV19, the J gene TRBJ2-3; D is undetermined. The sequencing used peripheral blood, collected on day 0 of AZD1222 vaccination. DNA of the CDR3: TGTGCCAGTAGTATAGGTTTAGAAACCCCAGATACGCAGTATTTT. It yields the protein CASSIGLETPDTQYF.